The 6 T cell receptor beta chains given below trace back to one sample, sequenced in a study of OX40 agonist ivuxolimab in advanced cancers. Assay: immunoSEQ multiplex PCR; the TCRdb copy retains only in-frame clones and omits some. The sample lists more than 65,000 clones, 92% occurring once. The sample here was CD4+ or CD8+ T cells sorted from blood, taken in a trial of the OX40 agonist ivuxolimab. These receptors all stem from an adult with an advanced solid tumor such as melanoma, head and neck, liver or kidney cancer.

The rearrangement uses TRBV13 and TRBJ2-7, with TRBD1 matching over 9 bases. Germline V gene lookup returns CDR1 PRHDT and CDR2 FYEKMQ (reference sequence). CDR3 length: 15 amino acids. Germline trimming cut 4 bases from V and 4 bases from J; bases unmatched to any gene: 8. Written as DNA, the CDR3 is TGTGCCAGCAGCTCATATCCGGGACAGGGTTACGAGCAGTACTTC. Encoded protein: CASSSYPGQGYEQYF.

The rearrangement uses TRBV29-1 and TRBJ2-7; no clear D. Germline V gene lookup returns CDR1 SQVTM and CDR2 ANQGSEA. The CDR3 spans 12 residues. V dropped 7 bases and J dropped 4 bases, with 14 bases sitting between them. As DNA, the CDR3 is TGCAGCGCCCTGCTCGACGGTTACGAGCAGTACTTC. Residues: CSALLDGYEQYF.

The rearrangement links TRBV4-1 to TRBJ1-2; D call uncertain. The CDR3 sequence is 13 residues long. Trimming removed 1 base at V and 4 bases at J, with 7 bases between. Germline V gene sequence: CDR1 MGHRA, CDR2 YSYEKL. The CDR3: CASSQVLSYGYTF. The CDR3 bases are TGCGCCAGCAGCCAAGTTTTGTCCTATGGCTACACCTTC.

The chain recombines TRBV7-2 with TRBJ2-7, with 9 bases aligning to TRBD1. Germline loops: CDR1 SGHTA, CDR2 FQGNSA. J gave up 3 bases and V 4 bases, and 4 bases lay outside the gene matches. This CDR3 has 14 residues. The CDR3 bases are TGTGCCAGCAGCTCGGGACAGGGAGGCTACGAGCAGTACTTC. Translated: CASSSGQGGYEQYF.

V is TRBV5-1 and J is TRBJ2-7, with D perhaps TRBD2 (5 bases). The CDR3 extends over 15 amino acids. V shed 7 bases and J shed 6 bases, with 23 bases lying between them. The germline gives CDR1 SGHRS, CDR2 YFSETQ. In DNA form, the CDR3 reads TGCGCCAGCTCCCCTCAGGACTCGGTACCTCTCGAGCAGTACTTC. Protein: CASSPQDSVPLEQYF.

The V and J genes are TRBV7-8 and TRBJ1-1; no reliable D call. The germline V gene has CDR1 SGHVS and CDR2 FQNEAQ. V dropped 1 base and J dropped 1 base, with 4 bases sitting between them. The CDR3 sequence is 13 residues long. The CDR3, as DNA: TGTGCCAGCAGCTTAGGGTGGAACACTGAAGCTTTCTTT. Translated, it gives CASSLGWNTEAFF.